This T cell receptor beta chain was identified in a study of memory CD4+ T cells and cytomegalovirus serostatus. From germline, CDR1 is SGHTA and CDR2 FQGNSA. The CDR3 totals 16 residues. Germline trimming cut 5 bases from V and 0 bases from J; bases unmatched to any gene: 7. Single viable CD3+CD4+CD8-CD45RO+ cells were sorted as the memory CD4+ T cells. Sequencing was performed with immunoSEQ multiplex PCR; in TCRdb, only in-frame clones are kept and a portion is missing. Among some 52,000 clones listed, approximately 80% were seen once. The chain links TRBV7-2 to TRBJ2-3; 8 nucleotides agree with TRBD2. The sample consisted of memory CD4+ T cells from blood. The sequence was collected from an adult in good health and CMV-seropositive. CDR3 DNA: TGTGCCAGCAGCCAGGGACTAGGGGTTAGCACAGATACGCAGTATTTT. Protein product: CASSQGLGVSTDTQYF.